The T cell receptor (beta chain) under discussion was sequenced for a study of blood T cell repertoires in COVID-19. Overall study context: Some COVID-19 samples were acute and others convalescent; all came from the United States, Italy and Spain.

Clones were sequenced by immunoSEQ multiplex PCR, and TCRdb holds only the in-frame ones, with some missing. This table has about 76,000 clones, around 87% appearing once. Germline V CDR1 and CDR2: SGHRS, YFSETQ. The CDR3 consists of 13 residues. Trimming shortened V by 2 bases and J by 6 bases, and 11 bases separated the two germline ends. Specimen: peripheral blood. The TCR originated in a woman older than 75 with active or convalescent COVID-19. This chain uses TRBV5-1 with TRBJ1-2, with D possibly TRBD1 on 6 matching bases. CDR3 sequence reads: CASSLQGVDGYTF. The DNA of the CDR3 is TGCGCCAGCAGCTTACAGGGTGTAGATGGCTACACCTTC.